This is a list of T cell receptor beta chains from one sample in a study of shared clonotypes between healthy human individuals. The protocol was immunoSEQ multiplex PCR, while the TCRdb copy is restricted to in-frame clones and leaves out a portion. The table has about 2.3 million clones, approximately 95% seen once. Sequenced: naive CD4+ T cells from PBMCs. The source is a man younger than 35 in good health. Some clones in this sample may be carry-over from other donors' samples. Both conserved end residues are part of each CDR3. D genes are given only for firm matches. Part of the rows lack a size; the others show once, few, many or a class for expanded clones.

. | TRBJ2-7 | TRBD2 | TRBV5-1 | TGCGCCAGCAGCTTGGGACTAGCGGGCCTGTTCTCCTACGAGCAGTACTTC | CASSLGLAGLFSYEQYF
. | TRBJ1-5 | TRBD1 | TRBV11-2 | TGTGCCAGCAGCCCAGACAGGGTTAGCAATCAGCCCCAGCATTTT | CASSPDRVSNQPQHF
. | TRBJ2-7 | TRBD1 | TRBV7-6 | TGTGCCAGCAGCCTTTCCGGGACAGGCTCCTACGAGCAGTACTTC | CASSLSGTGSYEQYF
. | TRBJ2-7 | TRBD1 | TRBV28 | TGTGCCAGCAGTTTGGGACAGGGCCCCCTCTTAGAGCAGTACTTC | CASSLGQGPLLEQYF
. | TRBJ2-2 | . | TRBV9 | TGTGCCAGCAGCGTTAATGCCGGGGAGCTGTTTTTT | CASSVNAGELFF
. | TRBJ1-2 | . | TRBV7-2 | TGTGCCAGCTCGGGCCAGAGGAGCTACACCTTC | CASSGQRSYTF
. | TRBJ1-3 | . | TRBV5-8 | TGTGCCAGCAGCCGTCAGAGTTTCTCTGGAAACACCATATATTTT | CASSRQSFSGNTIYF
. | TRBJ2-1 | TRBD2 | TRBV7-9 | TGTGCCAGCAGCACCGGGACTAGCGCCAGTAGCTCCTACAATGAGCAGTTCTTC | CASSTGTSASSSYNEQFF
. | TRBJ2-2 | TRBD1 | TRBV7-9 | TGTGCCAGCAGCCCCGGGACAGCCACCGGGGAGCTGTTTTTT | CASSPGTATGELFF
. | TRBJ1-4 | TRBD1 | TRBV18 | TGTGCCAGCTCACGAGCAGGGGGGGACGAAAAACTGTTTTTT | CASSRAGGDEKLFF
. | TRBJ2-3 | TRBD2 | TRBV5-1 | TGCGCCAGCAGCCCGGGGGGGACCGGGAGCACAGATACGCAGTATTTT | CASSPGGTGSTDTQYF
. | TRBJ2-5 | . | TRBV14 | TGTGCCAGCAGCTGGACTTCACCAGCAACCCAGTACTTC | CASSWTSPATQYF
. | TRBJ2-2 | TRBD2 | TRBV14 | TGTGCCAGCAGCCCCCAACTAGCGGGAGCCGGGGAGCTGTTTTTT | CASSPQLAGAGELFF
. | TRBJ2-3 | TRBD2 | TRBV6-6 | TGTGCCAGCAGCCCGGGGCCCGGGACTAGTACGGATACGCAGTATTTT | CASSPGPGTSTDTQYF
. | TRBJ1-5 | . | TRBV5-5 | TGTGCCAGCAGCTTGCGTGTGGATCAGCCCCAGCATTTT | CASSLRVDQPQHF
few | TRBJ1-1 | . | TRBV30 | TGTGCCTGGAGTGTAAAGGGGGGCACTGAAGCTTTCTTT | CAWSVKGGTEAFF
. | TRBJ1-4 | . | TRBV18 | TGTGCCAGCTCACCACCGGGCGTTCAGGGGCTGTTTGAAAAACTGTTTTTT | CASSPPGVQGLFEKLFF
. | TRBJ1-3 | . | TRBV4-3 | TGCGCCAGCAGCCGGACGGGCTCTGGAAACACCATATATTTT | CASSRTGSGNTIYF